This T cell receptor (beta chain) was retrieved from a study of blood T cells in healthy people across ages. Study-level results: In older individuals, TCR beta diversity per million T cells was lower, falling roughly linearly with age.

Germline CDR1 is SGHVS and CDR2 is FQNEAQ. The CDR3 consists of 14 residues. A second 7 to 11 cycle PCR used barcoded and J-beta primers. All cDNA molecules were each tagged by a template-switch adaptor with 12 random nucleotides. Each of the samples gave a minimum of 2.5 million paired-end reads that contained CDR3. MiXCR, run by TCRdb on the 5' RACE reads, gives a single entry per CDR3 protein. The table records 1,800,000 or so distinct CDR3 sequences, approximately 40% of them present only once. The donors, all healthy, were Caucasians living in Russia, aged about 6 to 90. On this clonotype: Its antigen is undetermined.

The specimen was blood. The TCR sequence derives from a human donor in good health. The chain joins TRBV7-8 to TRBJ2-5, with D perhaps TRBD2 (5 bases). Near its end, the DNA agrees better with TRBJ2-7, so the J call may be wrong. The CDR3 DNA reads TGTGCCAGCAGCTTAGTAGAGGGTCGTACCGAGCAGTACTTC. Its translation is CASSLVEGRTEQYF.